The 10 T cell receptor beta chains listed next were all sequenced from one sample in a study of T cell responses to AZD1222 COVID-19 vaccine. Data came from immunoSEQ multiplex PCR; TCRdb stores just in-frame clones and leaves some out. Of roughly 99,000 clones in the sample, nearly 90% were seen once. The specimen comprised peripheral blood, sampled 28 days after the second AZD1222 dose. These receptors were taken from an adult who received the AZD1222 COVID-19 vaccine.

This rearrangement joins TRBV25-1 to TRBJ1-1, with D maybe TRBD1 (5 bases). The germline V gene encodes CDR1 MGHDK and CDR2 SYGVNS. The length of the CDR3 is 15 residues. The V end lost 2 bases, the J end lost 1 base, and 11 bases lay between the germline ends. Here the CDR3 reads CASSEQGTPNTEAFF. CDR3 DNA: TGTGCCAGCAGTGAACAGGGAACTCCGAACACTGAAGCTTTCTTT.

The chain employs TRBV24-1 and TRBJ2-1, with D maybe TRBD2 (6 bases). Trimming shortened V by 2 bases and J by 6 bases, and 13 bases separated the two germline ends. The CDR3 has 15 residues. Germline CDR1 and CDR2: KGHDR and SFDVKD. CDR3: CATSDSDGGGNEQFF. CDR3 sequence (DNA): TGTGCCACCAGTGATTCGGATGGGGGAGGCAATGAGCAGTTCTTC.

The chain couples TRBV7-2 to TRBJ1-2, with a weak D call TRBD1 (5 bases). V was pared by 2 bases and J by 8 bases, with 15 bases between. Germline CDR1 and CDR2: SGHTA and FQGNSA. CDR3 length: 14 amino acids. CDR3 sequence: CASSLPRRTRGYTF. The CDR3, as DNA: TGTGCCAGCAGCTTACCGAGAAGGACACGCGGCTACACCTTC.

This chain connects TRBV6-6 to TRBJ2-1; D ambiguous. CDR3 length equals 13 residues. Germline assignment: CDR1 MNHNY and CDR2 SVGAGI (reference sequence). V was pared by 5 bases and J by 3 bases, with 8 bases between. The DNA of the CDR3 is TGTGCCAGCAGTCCCAGACACTACAATGAGCAGTTCTTC. Protein: CASSPRHYNEQFF.

This rearrangement joins TRBV6-5 to TRBJ2-3; 8 bases are a match to TRBD2. The J segment lost 0 bases and the V segment lost 4 bases, leaving 6 bases of the junction unmatched. The CDR3 spans 16 residues. Per the germline V gene, CDR1 is MNHEY and CDR2 is SVGAGI. The CDR3 bases are TGTGCCAGCAGTTCCGGGGGGGGGCTAAGCACAGATACGCAGTATTTT. It codes for CASSSGGGLSTDTQYF.

The V gene is TRBV24-1, the J gene TRBJ2-5; 13 nucleotides match TRBD2. The CDR3 extends over 15 amino acids. With V trimmed by 6 bases and J by 5 bases, 5 bases remained unmatched. Germline V gene sequence: CDR1 KGHDR, CDR2 SFDVKD. The CDR3 DNA follows: TGTGCCACCAGTTCTACTAGCGGGGGGGCGGAGACCCAGTACTTC. Residues: CATSSTSGGAETQYF.

The chain is built from TRBV6-2 or TRBV6-3 and TRBJ1-3; D is uncertain. CDR1 and CDR2 (germline): MNHEY, SVGEGT. V lost 5 bases and J 2 bases, leaving 7 bases between the germline ends. This CDR3 spans 13 amino acids. Written as DNA, the CDR3 is TGTGCCAGCAGTCTCCAGACTGGAAACACCATATATTTT. It translates to CASSLQTGNTIYF.

The chain combines TRBV10-2 with TRBJ2-3; D may be TRBD2 (7 bases). V lost 4 bases and J 3 bases, leaving 14 bases between the germline ends. CDR1 is WSHSY, CDR2 SAAADI, per germline. The CDR3 covers 15 residues. In nucleotides, the CDR3 is TGCGCCAGCAGTGTATCCGGGGGGCCTACAGATACGCAGTATTTT. Protein product: CASSVSGGPTDTQYF.

The chain employs TRBV5-1 and TRBJ2-2; D call uncertain. CDR3 length: 14 amino acids. V gave up 4 bases and J gave up 1 base, with 8 bases separating them. The germline V gene has CDR1 SGHRS and CDR2 YFSETQ. The CDR3 bases are TGCGCCAGCAGCAGGCAGTTGAACACCGGGGAGCTGTTTTTT. This codes for CASSRQLNTGELFF.

V usage is TRBV29-1 and J usage is TRBJ2-3; no clear D. V was clipped by 4 bases and J by 9 bases, with 8 bases between them. The CDR3 totals 10 residues. The germline V gene has CDR1 SQVTM and CDR2 ANQGSEA. The chain's CDR3 is CSVVGRTQYF. The CDR3 DNA follows: TGCAGCGTTGTCGGGCGGACGCAGTATTTT.